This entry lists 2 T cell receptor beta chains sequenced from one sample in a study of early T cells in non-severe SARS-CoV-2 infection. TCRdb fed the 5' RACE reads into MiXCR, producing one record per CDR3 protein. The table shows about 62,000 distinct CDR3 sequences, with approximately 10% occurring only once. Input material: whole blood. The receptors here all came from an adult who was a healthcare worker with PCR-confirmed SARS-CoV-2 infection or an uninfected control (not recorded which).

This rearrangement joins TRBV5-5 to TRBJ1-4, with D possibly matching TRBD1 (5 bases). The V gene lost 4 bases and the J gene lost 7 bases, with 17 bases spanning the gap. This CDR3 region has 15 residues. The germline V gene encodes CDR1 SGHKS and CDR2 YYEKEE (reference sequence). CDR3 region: CASSILSGGTEKLFF. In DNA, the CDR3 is TGTGCCAGCAGCATCCTGAGCGGGGGTACTGAAAAACTGTTTTTT.

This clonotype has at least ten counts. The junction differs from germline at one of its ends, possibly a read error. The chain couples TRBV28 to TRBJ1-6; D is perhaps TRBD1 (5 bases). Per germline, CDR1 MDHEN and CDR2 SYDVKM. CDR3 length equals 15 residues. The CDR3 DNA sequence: TGTGCCAGCAGATTATCCCCGGTACGGGGGTCACCCCTCCACTTT. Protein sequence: CASRLSPVRGSPLHF.